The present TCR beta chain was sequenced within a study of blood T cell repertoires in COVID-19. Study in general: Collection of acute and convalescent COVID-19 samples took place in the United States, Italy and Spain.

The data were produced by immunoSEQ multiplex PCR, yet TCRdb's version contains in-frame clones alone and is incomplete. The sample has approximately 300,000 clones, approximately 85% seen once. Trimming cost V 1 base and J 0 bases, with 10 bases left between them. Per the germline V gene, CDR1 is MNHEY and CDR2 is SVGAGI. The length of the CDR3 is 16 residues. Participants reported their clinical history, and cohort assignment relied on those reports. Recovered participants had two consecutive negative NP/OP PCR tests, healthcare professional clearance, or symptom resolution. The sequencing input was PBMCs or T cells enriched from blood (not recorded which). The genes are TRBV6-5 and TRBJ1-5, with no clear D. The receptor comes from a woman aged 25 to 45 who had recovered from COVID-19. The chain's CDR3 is CASSYWRRNSNQPQHF. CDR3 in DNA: TGTGCCAGCAGTTACTGGAGACGTAATAGCAATCAGCCCCAGCATTTT.